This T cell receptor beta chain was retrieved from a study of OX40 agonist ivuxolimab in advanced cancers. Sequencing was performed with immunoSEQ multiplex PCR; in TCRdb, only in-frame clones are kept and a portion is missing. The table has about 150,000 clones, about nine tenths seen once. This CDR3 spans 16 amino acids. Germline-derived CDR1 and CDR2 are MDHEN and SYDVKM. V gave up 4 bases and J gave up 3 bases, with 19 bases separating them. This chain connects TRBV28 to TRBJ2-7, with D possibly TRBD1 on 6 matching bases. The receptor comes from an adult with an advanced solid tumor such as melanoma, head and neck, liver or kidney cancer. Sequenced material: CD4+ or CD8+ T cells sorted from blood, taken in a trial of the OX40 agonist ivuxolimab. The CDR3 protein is CASSSSTGITNYEQYF. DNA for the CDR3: TGTGCCAGCAGTTCTTCAACAGGGATAACCAACTACGAGCAGTACTTC. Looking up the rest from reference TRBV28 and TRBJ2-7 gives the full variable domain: DVKVTQSSRYLVKRTGEKVFLECVQDMDHENMFWYRQDPGLGLRLIYFSYDVKMKEKGDIPEGYSVSREKKERFSLILESASTNQTSMYLCASSSSTGITNYEQYFGPGTRLTVT.